Below are 8 T cell receptor beta chains sequenced from a single sample in a study of T cell clonotyping in hematopoietic cell transplantation. TCRdb's table, derived via immunoSEQ multiplex PCR, lists solely in-frame clones and lacks some. The table records tens of thousands of clones, around 85% of them present only once. Specified time point: recipient sample about 28 days before transplant, after cytoreduction. Specimen: peripheral blood mononuclear cells, collected before stem cell transplant. Source of these receptors: a man aged 55 to 70 with acute myeloid leukemia. Some clones in this sample may be carry-over from other donors' samples.

V is TRBV19 and J is TRBJ1-4; D call uncertain. Between the trimmed V and J ends, which lost 3 bases and 8 bases, there was a span of 13 bases. This CDR3 is 14 amino acids long. CDR1 is LNHDA, CDR2 SQIVND, per germline (reference sequence). CDR3 in amino acids: CASSIGRGSEKLFF. CDR3 in DNA: TGTGCCAGTAGTATTGGCCGTGGTTCCGAAAAACTGTTTTTT.

This clone was observed a few times. The chain is built from TRBV7-9 and TRBJ2-5, with unresolved D. Germline values: CDR1 SEHNR, CDR2 FQNEAQ (reference sequence). The CDR3 is 14 residues long. The ends were cut back, 7 bases at V and 4 bases at J, with 16 bases in the middle. The CDR3 DNA sequence: TGTGCCAGCACCCAAGGGTCCGGCGGAGAGACCCAGTACTTC. Translated: CASTQGSGGETQYF.

The chain carries TRBV11-3 and TRBJ2-3; no reliable D call. Trimming removed 5 bases from V and 8 bases from J, with 8 bases in between. Per germline, CDR1 SGHNT and CDR2 YENEEA. The CDR3 has 11 residues. This CDR3 reads CASSRTGTQYF. CDR3 bases: TGTGCCAGCAGCCGTACTGGTACGCAGTATTTT.

The rearrangement uses TRBV28 and TRBJ1-3; D gene ambiguous. Germline loops: CDR1 MDHEN, CDR2 SYDVKM. With 6 bases removed from V and 2 bases from J, the gap between germline ends came to 11 bases. This CDR3 contains 14 residues. CDR3 nucleotides: TGTGCCAGCAGAAACTCGGGGACTGGAAACACCATATATTTT. It translates to CASRNSGTGNTIYF.

The V gene is TRBV7-3, the J gene TRBJ1-1; 7 bases match TRBD1. J was trimmed by 5 bases and V by 0 bases; bases with no gene match: 6. CDR3 length: 15 residues. Germline V gene sequence: CDR1 SGHTA, CDR2 FQGTGA. DNA for the CDR3: TGTGCCAGCAGCTTAACTGGGCAGGGGGAAACTGAAGCTTTCTTT. Its protein product is CASSLTGQGETEAFF.

This chain connects TRBV2 to TRBJ1-2; TRBD1 agrees at 7 bases. CDR3 size: 14 residues. Germline V gene data show CDR1 as SNHLY and CDR2 as FYNNEI. V lost 4 bases and J lost 5; bases outside the gene matches: 7. CDR3 sequence (DNA): TGTGCCAGCAGTGTGGAGGGGGCTTTATATGGCTACACCTTC. Its translation: CASSVEGALYGYTF.

The J gene is TRBJ2-7, the V gene TRBV4-3, with D unclear. CDR1 and CDR2 (germline): LGHNA, YSLEER. CDR3 length: 14 residues. Trimming left V 1 base short and J 5 bases short, with 12 bases between. CDR3 region: CASSQGERKDEQYF. For the CDR3, the DNA is TGCGCCAGCAGCCAAGGGGAACGTAAAGACGAGCAGTACTTC.

V and J are TRBV29-1 and TRBJ1-1; no reliable D call. V lost 4 bases, J lost 11 bases, and 14 bases lay in between. Germline values: CDR1 SQVTM, CDR2 ANQGSEA. The CDR3 runs to 11 residues. This CDR3 is CSVALVNVAFF. As DNA, the CDR3 is TGCAGCGTTGCCCTAGTGAACGTGGCTTTCTTT.